This entry is about one T cell receptor (beta chain). Its binding antigen is unknown. No per-base quality is available; no much larger clone lies one base away. These data belong to a study of graft-versus-host responses after intestinal transplantation (dated by TCRdb to the early 2020s). General notes on the study: The transplants that recipients got were multivisceral, liver-intestinal, or isolated intestinal. After intestinal transplantation, graft-versus-host and host-versus-graft alloreactive T cell clones were followed in the graft, circulation and bone marrow using bulk TCR-beta CDR3 sequencing. To identify alloreactive clones, pre-transplant mixed lymphocyte reaction products were sequenced and then compared with unstimulated pre-transplant donor and recipient T cells. A peak of at least 4% donor T cells among recipient peripheral blood mononuclear cells was the definition used for donor T cell macrochimerism. Anti-thymocyte globulin induction was given to all recipients, followed by maintenance tacrolimus and steroids for approximately three years. A cohort of more than 20 intestinal transplant recipients, including one retransplant, was enrolled, and a few patients lacking pretransplant specimens were excluded. Instead of going to the commercial service, samples from three later patients were sequenced in-house on an Illumina MiSeq and processed with MiXCR.

General conclusions and limits of the study: Patients with donor T cell macrochimerism had high GvH to HvG T cell clonal ratios in their allografts. Peak levels of circulating GvH clones were associated with declines in HvG clones early after transplant. GvH clones turned up in recipient bone marrow, with some appearing earlier in ileal mucosa or blood, a pattern consistent with an intestinal mucosal origin. The relatively low number and heterogeneity of intestinal transplant patients limited the conclusions.

Clipping removes 3 bases from V and 1 base from J, with 3 as the unmatched junction base count. In the germline V gene, CDR1 corresponds to SGHTA and CDR2 to FQGNSA. The CDR3, from cysteine to phenylalanine, totals 14 residues. The DNA shown is the 42-base CDR3, in frame from base 1. Explained via the paper, the time point label denotes: cells obtained before transplantation from donor or recipient. CD3+CD4+ and CD3+CD8+ populations were FACS-sorted from unstimulated pre-transplant donor and recipient cells taken from spleen or lymph nodes. Library prep was done by the immunoSEQ multiplex PCR assay. For most patients, genomic DNA was isolated with the Qiagen DNeasy Blood and Tissue Kit and sent frozen to Adaptive Biotechnologies for TCR sequencing. High-throughput TCR-beta CDR3 sequencing of genomic DNA from most patients was performed by Adaptive Biotechnologies. For the original study's pipeline: TCR sequencing data were retrieved from Adaptive's ImmunoSEQ software for roughly 20 patients, whereas a few other patients were processed with MiXCR and VDJtools. To correct CD4 versus CD8 sorting errors, any sequence found in both subsets at a frequency ratio below 5:1 was removed. Because the origin of CDR3 nucleotide sequences shared between donor and recipient could not be assigned, those sequences were removed. Alloreactive clones required at least 2-fold expansion over unstimulated cells and minimum CFSE-low frequency of 0.002% (template counts) or 0.001% (read counts). Mappable clones were those detected in sequenced pre-transplant spleen, lymph node, or MLR CFSE-low populations of the donor or recipient. Cumulative frequency of alloreactive clones was calculated as a percentage of all sequences weighted by copy number. Sourced from immuneACCESS, this table was stored by TCRdb with only in-frame sequences that have V and J called. A share of the clones is absent; for the studies checked, an unresolved V gene accounts for under half, and the remainder has no known explanation. V, J and clone size were drawn from that table, and D and trimming were deduced from the DNA. This sample holds about 90,000 clones; about 93% were observed only once. The ten biggest clones cover about 1.1% of the sample.

The clonotype originates from a human donor who was the organ donor for an intestinal transplant. The material was unstimulated CD8+ T cells sorted from spleen or lymph node cells, obtained before transplant. The V gene is TRBV7-2 and the J gene is TRBJ2-7; 7 middle bases align to TRBD2. The DNA sequence reads TGTGCCAGCAGCTTTAGCGGGTCTTCCTACGAGCAGTACTTC. Its coded protein is CASSFSGSSYEQYF.